Each of the 25 T cell receptor beta chains below was sequenced from the same sample in a study of healthy donors' naive CD4 and CD8 T cells. Each TCR library used approximately 500 ng of total RNA and a linear amplification protocol. Using its own MiXCR run on the reads, TCRdb lists one record per CDR3 protein. The sample consists of roughly 200,000 distinct CDR3 sequences, around 70% of them appearing once. The specimen was naive CD4+ and CD8+ T cells sorted from blood, pooled from several donors. These receptor sequences come from a pool of human donors in good health; the sample pools cells from several healthy donors.

The chain carries TRBV29-1 and TRBJ2-5; 8 nucleotides agree with TRBD1. The CDR3 loop spans 13 amino acids. The germline V gene has CDR1 SQVTM and CDR2 ANQGSEA. The V segment lost 3 bases and the J segment 5 bases; nucleotides outside the gene matches: 5. The CDR3 DNA sequence: TGCAGCGTTGATGACAGGGGTGCGGAGACCCAGTACTTC. Translated, it gives CSVDDRGAETQYF.

The J gene is TRBJ2-5, the V gene TRBV10-3; TRBD2 is a possible D gene (6 bases). V lost 2 bases and J 6 bases, leaving 13 bases between the germline ends. Germline V lookup: CDR1 ENHRY, CDR2 SYGVKD. CDR3 length: 14 residues. Here the CDR3 reads CAISEGLRTQTQYF. The CDR3 DNA is TGTGCCATCAGTGAGGGACTACGCACGCAGACCCAGTACTTC.

The rearrangement links TRBV4-1 to TRBJ2-3; 10 nucleotides line up with TRBD2. Trimming took 0 bases from V and 4 from J; bases not matched to a gene: 4. This CDR3 spans 16 amino acids. Germline-derived CDR1 and CDR2 are MGHRA and YSYEKL. CDR3 in amino acids: CASSQESLAGADTQYF. The DNA for the CDR3 is TGCGCCAGCAGCCAAGAAAGTCTAGCGGGAGCAGATACGCAGTATTTT.

This clonotype was picked up one time. The chain couples TRBV5-4 to TRBJ2-3; TRBD1 matches 10 bases. The CDR3 is 13 amino acids. Germline V lookup: CDR1 SGHNT, CDR2 YYREEE (reference sequence). The ends lost 6 bases at V and 6 bases at J; junction bases unmatched: 4. In DNA, the CDR3 is TGTGCCAGCACCGGGACAGGGGTCGATACGCAGTATTTT. Translated, it gives CASTGTGVDTQYF.

In its sample, this clonotype was seen a few times. The rearrangement links TRBV5-1 to TRBJ1-1; a weak D match, TRBD1 (5 bases). V lost 7 bases and J lost 4, with 20 bases in between. The V gene's germline CDR1 is SGHRS and CDR2 YFSETQ. The CDR3 is 15 residues long. The CDR3 protein is CASASKVGGFTEAFF. CDR3 nucleotide sequence: TGCGCCAGCGCCTCCAAGGTTGGGGGTTTCACTGAAGCTTTCTTT. Based on the CDR3 plus reference TRBV5-1 and TRBJ1-1, the full variable domain is KAGVTQTPRYLIKTRGQQVTLSCSPISGHRSVSWYQQTPGQGLQFLFEYFSETQRNKGNFPGRFSGRQFSNSRSEMNVSTLELGDSALYLCASASKVGGFTEAFFGQGTRLTVV.

The chain uses TRBV27 and TRBJ2-2; possible D gene TRBD1, 5 bases. This CDR3 is 17 amino acids long. V lost 7 bases and J 0 bases, leaving 18 bases between the germline ends. The germline V gene encodes CDR1 MNHEY and CDR2 SMNVEV (reference sequence). The CDR3 region is CASTGPGRVPNTGELFF. CDR3 DNA sequence: TGTGCCAGCACCGGGCCGGGCAGGGTACCGAACACCGGGGAGCTGTTTTTT.

The rearrangement links TRBV29-1 to TRBJ2-7; D possibly corresponds to TRBD1 (5 bases). The V end was cut by 4 bases, the J end by 5 bases, with 18 bases between. From germline, CDR1 is SQVTM and CDR2 ANQGSEA. The CDR3 has 14 residues. CDR3 protein: CSVVVRGRRNEQYF. The CDR3 region has the DNA TGCAGCGTTGTGGTAAGGGGAAGAAGGAACGAGCAGTACTTC.

V and J are TRBV19 and TRBJ2-7, with 8 bases identical to TRBD1. Germline CDR1 reads LNHDA; CDR2 reads SQIVND (reference sequence). V trimming: 3 bases; J trimming: 7 bases; junction bases outside the gene matches: 11. The CDR3 contains 15 residues. This CDR3 is CASSIPGTGLYEQYF. As DNA, the CDR3 is TGTGCCAGTAGTATCCCCGGGACAGGACTCTATGAGCAGTACTTC.

V is TRBV20-1 and J is TRBJ2-2; D is undetermined. V was clipped by 0 bases and J by 10 bases, with 9 bases between them. The CDR3 runs to 12 residues. Germline V gives CDR1 DFQATT, CDR2 SNEGSKA (reference sequence). In DNA form, the CDR3 reads TGCAGTGCTAGAGATAAGTCCGTGGAGCTGTTTTTT. Protein product: CSARDKSVELFF.

V usage is TRBV29-1 and J usage is TRBJ2-2; D unresolved. V gave up 3 bases and J gave up 7 bases, with 6 bases separating them. Germline CDR1 SQVTM, CDR2 ANQGSEA. The length of the CDR3 is 11 residues. CDR3 amino acids: CSVDRLGELFF. The CDR3 DNA follows: TGCAGCGTTGATCGACTCGGGGAGCTGTTTTTT.

This chain connects TRBV29-1 to TRBJ1-2; 7 nucleotides agree with TRBD1. J gave up 7 bases and V 6 bases, and 14 bases lay outside the gene matches. The CDR3 sequence is 14 residues long. Looked up from germline, CDR1 is SQVTM and CDR2 is ANQGSEA. CDR3 residues: CSVERQGVESGYTF. The CDR3 DNA reads as TGCAGCGTCGAGAGGCAGGGGGTGGAAAGTGGCTACACCTTC.

This chain links TRBV6-2 or TRBV6-3 with TRBJ2-1; D unresolved. The CDR3 is 15 amino acids. Germline V CDR1 and CDR2: MNHEY, SVGEGT. V lost 4 bases and J 0 bases, leaving 10 bases between the germline ends. Written as DNA, the CDR3 is TGTGCCAGCAGTTCGCTAATGAGCTCCTACAATGAGCAGTTCTTC. Protein: CASSSLMSSYNEQFF.

The chain recombines TRBV29-1 with TRBJ1-1; D unclear. Deletions cut 6 bases from V and 1 base from J, with 12 bases between. The CDR3 contains 13 residues. Germline CDR1 SQVTM, CDR2 ANQGSEA. Here the CDR3 reads CSVNGRKNTEAFF. The CDR3 DNA is TGCAGCGTCAATGGACGGAAGAACACTGAAGCTTTCTTT.

V is TRBV30 and J is TRBJ1-1, with TRBD1 as a possible D gene (5 bases). Per germline, CDR1 GTSNPN and CDR2 SVGIG (reference sequence). The CDR3 runs to 13 residues. V gave up 4 bases and J gave up 5 bases, with 14 bases separating them. The CDR3 loop reads CAWKSQGWTEAFF. CDR3 nucleotide sequence: TGTGCCTGGAAATCTCAGGGTTGGACTGAAGCTTTCTTT.

The V gene is TRBV11-2, the J gene TRBJ2-7; 8 nucleotides match TRBD1. Looked up from germline, CDR1 is SGHAT and CDR2 is FQNNGV. Losses at the gene ends were 0 bases for V and 4 bases for J; bases not matched to a gene: 5. This CDR3 region has 15 residues. The CDR3 nucleotides read TGTGCCAGCAGCTTAGATCCCGGACAGGGTTACGAGCAGTACTTC. It specifies CASSLDPGQGYEQYF.

V usage is TRBV6-5 and J usage is TRBJ2-1, with D possibly matching TRBD1 (6 bases). The CDR3 contains 17 residues. Trimming took 0 bases from V and 5 from J, leaving 17 bases between them. Germline V gives CDR1 MNHEY, CDR2 SVGAGI. The CDR3 DNA reads as TGTGCCAGCAGTTACTCATGGTTTGTGGACAGAGACAATGAGCAGTTCTTC. Its translation is CASSYSWFVDRDNEQFF.

The chain uses TRBV10-3 and TRBJ2-5, with a possible D match to TRBD1 (5 bases). V lost 3 bases to trimming and J lost 1 base, with 18 bases between them. CDR3 length: 17 residues. CDR1 is ENHRY and CDR2 is SYGVKD in the germline V gene. Here the CDR3 reads CAISESGIATGQETQYF. CDR3 nucleotide sequence: TGTGCCATCAGTGAATCAGGGATCGCCACCGGCCAAGAGACCCAGTACTTC.

CDR3 sequence reads: CASSLAGGPRDEQFF. DNA of the CDR3: TGTGCCAGTAGTTTAGCGGGAGGGCCAAGGGATGAGCAGTTCTTC. The chain carries TRBV19 and TRBJ2-1; 11 bases map to TRBD2. The germline V gene encodes CDR1 LNHDA and CDR2 SQIVND (reference sequence). The CDR3 extends over 15 amino acids. The trim removed 5 bases at V and 8 bases at J, leaving 8 bases unmatched.

The V call is TRBV10-3, the J call TRBJ2-5, with D unresolved. CDR1 and CDR2 (germline): ENHRY, SYGVKD. The CDR3 has 11 residues. The germline V and J ends were trimmed by 10 bases and 2 bases, with 8 bases remaining between them. This CDR3 reads CATAVQETQYF. CDR3 in DNA: TGTGCCACCGCAGTTCAAGAGACCCAGTACTTC.

This clonotype was seen once. V and J are TRBV11-1 and TRBJ2-3; D is perhaps TRBD1 (6 bases). CDR1 and CDR2 (germline): SGHAT, FQDESV (reference sequence). Trimming took off 1 base at V and 4 bases at J, with 9 bases between the two ends. This CDR3 is 14 amino acids long. CDR3 coding DNA: TGTGCCAGCAGCTTAGTTGGGGGCGCAGATACGCAGTATTTT. It is translated as CASSLVGGADTQYF.

V is TRBV7-8 and J is TRBJ1-1; D is unclear. This CDR3 comprises 12 residues. The V end was cut by 5 bases, the J end by 5 bases, with 9 bases between. From germline, CDR1 is SGHVS and CDR2 FQNEAQ. DNA for the CDR3: TGTGCCAGCAGCCAAGCGGTGACTGAAGCTTTCTTT. Its protein is CASSQAVTEAFF.

The chain has TRBV6-5 and TRBJ2-7; TRBD1 agrees at 9 bases. CDR3 length: 14 residues. In germline, CDR1 is MNHEY, CDR2 SVGAGI. V shed 5 bases, J shed 3 bases, and the junction held 5 bases outside the gene matches. The CDR3 DNA follows: TGTGCCAGCAGTACAGGGACAGGGTTCTACGAGCAGTACTTC. Translating gives CASSTGTGFYEQYF.

This chain joins TRBV29-1 and TRBJ2-5, with D perhaps TRBD1 (5 bases). CDR1 is SQVTM and CDR2 is ANQGSEA in the germline V gene. Trimming removed 4 bases at V and 5 bases at J, with 17 bases between. CDR3 length: 14 residues. The CDR3 sequence is CSVAGFLASETQYF. In DNA form, the CDR3 reads TGCAGCGTTGCAGGGTTCCTGGCCTCGGAGACCCAGTACTTC. The variable domain in full, with the rest retrieved from reference TRBV29-1 and TRBJ2-5, is SAVISQKPSRDICQRGTSLTIQCQVDSQVTMMFWYRQQPGQSLTLIATANQGSEATYESGFVIDKFPISRPNLTFSTLTVSNMSPEDSSIYLCSVAGFLASETQYFGPGTRLLVL.

This clonotype turned up a few times. The V gene is TRBV29-1, the J gene TRBJ2-3; unclear D gene. V dropped 8 bases and J dropped 2 bases, with 17 bases sitting between them. CDR3 length: 14 residues. Germline-derived CDR1 and CDR2 are SQVTM and ANQGSEA. The CDR3 spells CSTNNADPTDTQYF. The CDR3 DNA sequence: TGCAGCACCAATAACGCGGACCCCACAGATACGCAGTATTTT.

The J gene is TRBJ1-6, the V gene TRBV30, with 7 bases aligning to TRBD1. After removal of 2 bases from V and 9 bases from J, the junction contained 4 bases not matched to a gene. Germline V gene sequence: CDR1 GTSNPN, CDR2 SVGIG (reference sequence). This CDR3 spans 13 amino acids. In DNA form, the CDR3 reads TGTGCCTGGAGTACCGAGGGGGCTTCACCCCTCCACTTT. Translation gives CAWSTEGASPLHF.